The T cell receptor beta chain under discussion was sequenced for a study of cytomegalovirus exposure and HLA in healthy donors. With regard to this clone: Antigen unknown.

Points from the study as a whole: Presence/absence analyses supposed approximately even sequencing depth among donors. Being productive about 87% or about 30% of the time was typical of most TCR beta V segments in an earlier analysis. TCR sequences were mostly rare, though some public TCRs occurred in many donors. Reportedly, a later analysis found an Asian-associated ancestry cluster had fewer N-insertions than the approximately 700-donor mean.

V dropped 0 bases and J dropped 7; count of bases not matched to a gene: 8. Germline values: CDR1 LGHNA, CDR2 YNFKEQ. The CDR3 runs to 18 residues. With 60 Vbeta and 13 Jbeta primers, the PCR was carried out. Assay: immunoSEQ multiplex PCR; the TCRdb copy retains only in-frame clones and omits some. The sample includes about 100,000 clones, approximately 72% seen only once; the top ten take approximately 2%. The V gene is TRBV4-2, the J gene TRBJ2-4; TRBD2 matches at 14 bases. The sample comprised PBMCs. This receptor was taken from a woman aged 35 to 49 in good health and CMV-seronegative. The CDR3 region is CASSQDSGTSGRGNIQYF. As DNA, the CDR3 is TGTGCCAGCAGCCAAGATTCGGGGACTAGCGGGAGAGGGAACATTCAGTACTTC.